This TCR beta chain is from a study of beta chain features in type 1 diabetes. Isolated RNA was reverse transcribed in full, so expressed TCRB transcripts were sequenced. Profiling relied on immunoSEQ multiplex PCR, and the TCRdb table lists in-frame clones only, not all of them. The profile shows about 900,000 clones, roughly 15% of them singletons. CD45RO/CCR7/CD25/CD127/CD95/CD27 separated CD4+ naive, central memory, regulatory and stem cell-like memory cells by sorting. Remarks on this clone: The antigen is undetermined.

Study observations and caveats: There was a moderate but significant shortening of TCRB CDR3s in all four CD4+ subsets of Type 1 diabetes patients. Unsettled here was the matter of whether HLA type influences TCRB rearrangement. Patients' naive, central memory and Treg TCRB repertoires seemed closer to one another than those of healthy donors.

This sequence was found in a woman aged 18 to 35 in good health. The sequenced sample consisted of naive CD4+ T cells from blood.

CDR3 amino acids: CASSLDLGNQPQHF. CDR3 in DNA: TGTGCCAGCAGCTTAGACTTGGGCAATCAGCCCCAGCATTTT. The V call is TRBV7-2, the J call TRBJ1-5, with D hard to call. The germline V gene has CDR1 SGHTA and CDR2 FQGNSA. V was pared by 1 base and J by 2 bases, with 6 bases between. The CDR3 spans 14 residues.